The next 11 T cell receptor beta chains were all read from a single sample in a study of blood T cell repertoires in COVID-19. Generated by immunoSEQ multiplex PCR, the TCRdb table keeps only in-frame clones and is missing some. This table holds some 97,000 clones, just over 85% found once. Sequenced sample: peripheral blood. These receptors came from a human donor in a cohort sampled during active COVID-19.

The V gene is TRBV2, the J gene TRBJ2-1; 9 bases map to TRBD1. CDR3 length: 14 residues. CDR1 is SNHLY and CDR2 is FYNNEI in the germline V gene. The J segment lost 8 bases and the V segment lost 2 bases, leaving 4 bases of the junction unmatched. CDR3 sequence (DNA): TGTGCCAGCAGTGAACTGGACAGGGGCGATGAGCAGTTCTTC. It translates to CASSELDRGDEQFF.

This chain joins TRBV5-4 and TRBJ2-1, with TRBD1 matching 12 bases. The CDR3 covers 15 residues. The germline gives CDR1 SGHNT, CDR2 YYREEE (reference sequence). V dropped 4 bases and J dropped 9; count of bases not matched to a gene: 8. This chain's CDR3 is CASSVPGTGGTEQFF. The CDR3 DNA sequence: TGTGCCAGCAGCGTACCCGGGACAGGGGGCACTGAGCAGTTCTTC.

This clone was observed a handful of times. This chain uses TRBV10-3 with TRBJ2-3, with D tentatively TRBD1 (6 bases). The germline V and J ends were trimmed by 6 bases and 4 bases, with 14 bases remaining between them. Germline lookup yields CDR1 ENHRY and CDR2 SYGVKD. This CDR3 region has 14 residues. The CDR3: CAIRDRTGSDTQYF. DNA for the CDR3: TGTGCCATCAGAGACCGTACAGGGTCAGATACGCAGTATTTT.

In this sample, this clone turned up once. The chain uses TRBV28 and TRBJ2-3; perhaps TRBD1 as D (7 bases). V was shortened by 4 bases and J by 5 bases, with 13 bases between the two germline ends. CDR1 is MDHEN and CDR2 is SYDVKM in the germline V gene. This CDR3 is 14 amino acids long. CDR3: CASSSRGAGDTQYF. The CDR3 region has the DNA TGTGCCAGCAGTTCCAGGGGGGCGGGAGATACGCAGTATTTT.

The rearrangement joins TRBV4-3 to TRBJ2-1; 9 bases are shared with TRBD1. Germline V lookup: CDR1 LGHNA, CDR2 YSLEER. The CDR3 spans 16 residues. V trimming: 4 bases; J trimming: 1 base; junction bases outside the gene matches: 5. The CDR3: CASSPQGAGSYNEQFF. The CDR3 bases are TGCGCCAGCAGCCCACAGGGGGCAGGGTCCTACAATGAGCAGTTCTTC.

The J gene is TRBJ1-4, the V gene TRBV18; tentative D call: TRBD1 (5 bases). Germline CDR1 is KGHSH and CDR2 is LQKENI. Trimming left V 8 bases short and J 7 bases short, with 17 bases between. The CDR3 loop spans 14 amino acids. The CDR3 region has the DNA TGTGCCAGCGAACAGCGGGACGGTGGTGAAAAACTGTTTTTT. This codes for CASEQRDGGEKLFF.

This sequence joins TRBV24-1 and TRBJ2-3; unclear D gene. Trimming shortened V by 8 bases and J by 0 bases, and 14 bases separated the two germline ends. The CDR3 runs to 15 residues. Germline V gives CDR1 KGHDR, CDR2 SFDVKD. CDR3 protein: CATTVGDLSTDTQYF. In DNA, the CDR3 is TGTGCCACCACTGTAGGAGATCTTAGCACAGATACGCAGTATTTT.

V usage is TRBV11-2 and J usage is TRBJ1-6; D gene unclear. The CDR3 has 16 amino acids. Germline CDR1 reads SGHAT; CDR2 reads FQNNGV. V lost 3 bases to trimming and J lost 0 bases, with 9 bases between them. CDR3 residues: CASSFFKSSYNSPLHF. The CDR3 DNA sequence: TGTGCCAGCAGCTTTTTCAAGAGCTCCTATAATTCACCCCTCCACTTT.

The chain has TRBV11-2 and TRBJ2-7; D may be TRBD1 (6 bases). Trimming shortened V by 5 bases and J by 4 bases, and 15 bases separated the two germline ends. Germline-derived CDR1 and CDR2 are SGHAT and FQNNGV. CDR3 length equals 14 residues. The CDR3 protein is CASSPTQGLYEQYF. CDR3 in DNA: TGTGCCAGCAGCCCTACCCAGGGGCTTTACGAGCAGTACTTC.

DNA for the CDR3: TGTGCCAGCACCCCAGGGGCTAGCGGGAGTAATGAGCAGTTCTTC. Protein product: CASTPGASGSNEQFF. This chain links TRBV6-5 with TRBJ2-1, with 10 bases aligning to TRBD2. CDR1 MNHEY and CDR2 SVGAGI come from the germline V gene. V lost 7 bases, J lost 7 bases, and 10 bases stayed unmatched. The CDR3 loop spans 15 amino acids.

The chain couples TRBV18 to TRBJ2-2; no firm D call. The V end was cut by 3 bases, the J end by 4 bases, with 15 bases between. CDR3 length equals 16 residues. The V gene's germline CDR1 is KGHSH and CDR2 LQKENI. The CDR3 reads CASSPRHVDGTGELFF. CDR3 sequence (DNA): TGTGCCAGCTCACCGAGGCACGTAGACGGCACCGGGGAGCTGTTTTTT.